Listed below are T cell receptor beta chains from one sample, sequenced in a study of blood T cell repertoires in COVID-19. TCRdb keeps only in-frame clones here, not all; method: immunoSEQ multiplex PCR. Among tens of thousands of clones listed, more than 80% were seen once. Sequencing input: peripheral blood. The receptors were gathered from a woman between 65 and 79 years old with acute or convalescent COVID-19. Both conserved end residues are part of each CDR3. The order of the fields is clone size, V gene, D gene, J gene, CDR3 protein, CDR3 DNA. The D gene is left open where the match is weak. Clone size, where shown, is once, few, many, or a class for clones that have expanded.

size: .
V: TRBV24-1
D: TRBD2
J: TRBJ2-5
CDR3: CATSDPGGTSGRRETQYF
DNA: TGTGCCACCAGTGATCCAGGGGGGACTAGCGGGAGACGAGAGACCCAGTACTTC

size: .
V: TRBV28
D: .
J: TRBJ1-1
CDR3: CASSLSSIMNTEAFF
DNA: TGTGCCAGCAGTTTATCTAGTATCATGAACACTGAAGCTTTCTTT

size: .
V: TRBV5-1
D: .
J: TRBJ1-3
CDR3: CASSLLDSMNPGNTIYF
DNA: TGCGCCAGCAGCTTGCTGGACAGCATGAACCCGGGAAACACCATATATTTT

size: once
V: TRBV7-2
D: .
J: TRBJ2-1
CDR3: CASSPRGRSYNEQFF
DNA: TGTGCCAGCAGCCCGCGCGGGCGCTCCTACAATGAGCAGTTCTTC

size: .
V: TRBV30
D: .
J: TRBJ1-1
CDR3: CAWSPTGTEAFF
DNA: TGTGCCTGGAGTCCAACGGGAACTGAAGCTTTCTTT

size: .
V: TRBV7-3
D: .
J: TRBJ1-1
CDR3: CASSPYPRRLNTEAFF
DNA: TGTGCCAGCAGCCCCTACCCGAGGAGATTGAACACTGAAGCTTTCTTT

size: .
V: TRBV3-1/TRBV3-2
D: TRBD1
J: TRBJ1-5
CDR3: CASSQSGTAYNQPQHF
DNA: TGTGCCAGCAGCCAATCCGGGACAGCATACAATCAGCCCCAGCATTTT

size: .
V: TRBV18
D: .
J: TRBJ1-3
CDR3: CASSPRTTSQGHSGNTIYF
DNA: TGTGCCAGCTCACCACGAACGACAAGTCAGGGGCACTCTGGAAACACCATATATTTT

size: .
V: TRBV27
D: .
J: TRBJ2-3
CDR3: CASSHFTDTQYF
DNA: TGTGCCAGCAGCCACTTCACAGATACGCAGTATTTT

size: .
V: TRBV9
D: .
J: TRBJ2-5
CDR3: CASSVEVVGSQETQYF
DNA: TGTGCCAGCAGCGTAGAGGTCGTCGGGTCGCAAGAGACCCAGTACTTC

size: few
V: TRBV2
D: .
J: TRBJ1-1
CDR3: CAAPVKILETGGPGNTEAFF
DNA: TGTGCCGCACCCGTAAAAATTTTAGAGACAGGAGGTCCCGGGAACACTGAAGCTTTCTTT

size: .
V: TRBV30
D: TRBD1
J: TRBJ1-5
CDR3: CAWSGRGGPSNQPQHF
DNA: TGTGCCTGGAGTGGCAGAGGGGGCCCCTCCAATCAGCCCCAGCATTTT

size: .
V: TRBV3-1/TRBV3-2
D: .
J: TRBJ2-2
CDR3: CASSQTWELFF
DNA: TGTGCCAGCAGCCAAACTTGGGAGCTGTTTTTT

size: .
V: TRBV6-5
D: .
J: TRBJ2-3
CDR3: CASRGRTAGSDTQYF
DNA: TGTGCCAGCAGAGGCCGGACAGCCGGGTCGGATACGCAGTATTTT

size: .
V: TRBV6-1
D: TRBD1
J: TRBJ1-3
CDR3: CASSERTGGGNTIYF
DNA: TGTGCCAGCAGTGAACGGACAGGGGGTGGAAACACCATATATTTT

size: .
V: TRBV19
D: TRBD1
J: TRBJ1-5
CDR3: CASREQGGGGGQPQHF
DNA: TGTGCCAGTAGGGAACAGGGAGGAGGGGGCGGTCAGCCCCAGCATTTT

size: .
V: TRBV11-3
D: .
J: TRBJ2-7
CDR3: CASSLEWARSYEQYF
DNA: TGTGCCAGCAGCTTAGAGTGGGCTCGGTCCTACGAGCAGTACTTC

size: .
V: TRBV3-1/TRBV3-2
D: .
J: TRBJ2-1
CDR3: CASSRDSRGEQFF
DNA: TGTGCCAGCAGCCGGGACTCGCGGGGTGAGCAGTTCTTC

size: .
V: TRBV7-9
D: TRBD1
J: TRBJ2-3
CDR3: CASSRPPGGTDTQYF
DNA: TGTGCCAGCAGTCGACCCCCAGGGGGAACAGATACGCAGTATTTT

size: .
V: TRBV11-3
D: TRBD2
J: TRBJ2-5
CDR3: CASSTGLAGSQETQYF
DNA: TGTGCCAGCAGCACCGGACTAGCGGGCAGCCAAGAGACCCAGTACTTC

size: .
V: TRBV6-6
D: TRBD1
J: TRBJ1-6
CDR3: CASRRQGAYGSPLHF
DNA: TGTGCCAGCAGACGACAGGGGGCCTACGGGTCACCCCTCCACTTT

size: once
V: TRBV5-1
D: .
J: TRBJ1-2
CDR3: CASSPDSNYGYTF
DNA: TGCGCCAGCAGCCCGGACAGTAACTATGGCTACACCTTC

size: few
V: TRBV18
D: .
J: TRBJ2-4
CDR3: CASSPPLVAIQYF
DNA: TGTGCCAGCTCACCTCCTTTAGTTGCCATTCAGTACTTC

size: .
V: TRBV3-1/TRBV3-2
D: TRBD2
J: TRBJ2-1
CDR3: CASSQDPSGRVYNEQFF
DNA: TGTGCCAGCAGCCAAGATCCGAGCGGGAGGGTGTACAATGAGCAGTTCTTC

size: .
V: TRBV28
D: .
J: TRBJ1-2
CDR3: CASSLEVLKNWGRNPNYGYTF
DNA: TGTGCCAGCAGTTTAGAGGTTTTAAAGAATTGGGGGCGGAACCCTAACTATGGCTACACCTTC

size: .
V: TRBV6-5
D: TRBD1
J: TRBJ1-6
CDR3: CASSYGRGSPLHF
DNA: TGTGCCAGCAGTTACGGCAGGGGGTCACCCCTCCACTTT

size: .
V: TRBV5-1
D: TRBD1
J: TRBJ1-1
CDR3: CASSETGTGVLTLGTEAFF
DNA: TGCGCCAGCAGCGAAACCGGGACAGGGGTCCTGACGTTAGGCACTGAAGCTTTCTTT

size: once
V: TRBV7-2
D: TRBD1
J: TRBJ1-2
CDR3: CASSVRTGTGHRHTF
DNA: TGTGCCAGCAGCGTAAGAACCGGGACAGGGCATCGGCACACCTTC

size: .
V: TRBV9
D: .
J: TRBJ2-3
CDR3: CASSVPPGFRNTQYF
DNA: TGTGCCAGCAGCGTACCCCCGGGTTTCAGAAATACGCAGTATTTT

size: .
V: TRBV5-4
D: .
J: TRBJ2-7
CDR3: CASSVQGSGYEQYF
DNA: TGTGCCAGCAGCGTACAGGGGAGCGGGTACGAGCAGTACTTC

size: few
V: TRBV14
D: .
J: TRBJ2-1
CDR3: CASSQLGRGTYNEQFF
DNA: TGTGCCAGCAGCCAACTAGGAAGGGGCACCTACAATGAGCAGTTCTTC

size: .
V: TRBV28
D: .
J: TRBJ1-4
CDR3: CASSVQATNEKLFF
DNA: TGTGCCAGCAGTGTACAGGCAACTAATGAAAAACTGTTTTTT

size: .
V: TRBV5-5
D: .
J: TRBJ1-4
CDR3: CASRTGLNEKLFF
DNA: TGTGCCAGCAGAACAGGCCTTAATGAAAAACTGTTTTTT

size: .
V: TRBV9
D: .
J: TRBJ1-3
CDR3: CASSERGINGNTIYF
DNA: TGTGCCAGCAGCGAACGGGGGATTAATGGAAACACCATATATTTT

size: .
V: TRBV28
D: .
J: TRBJ1-4
CDR3: CASSRGRNEKLFF
DNA: TGTGCCAGCAGTCGCGGCCGAAATGAAAAACTGTTTTTT

size: .
V: TRBV6-1
D: TRBD1
J: TRBJ1-2
CDR3: CASSDTYGTGNGYTF
DNA: TGTGCCAGCAGTGACACCTATGGGACAGGGAATGGCTACACCTTC

size: .
V: TRBV27
D: TRBD1
J: TRBJ1-1
CDR3: CASSPYQTGMAFF
DNA: TGTGCCAGCAGTCCCTACCAGACAGGGATGGCTTTCTTT

size: .
V: TRBV30
D: .
J: TRBJ1-5
CDR3: CAWTRRGKGQPQHF
DNA: TGTGCCTGGACCCGTCGTGGGAAGGGGCAGCCCCAGCATTTT

size: .
V: TRBV10-2
D: .
J: TRBJ1-5
CDR3: CASSPTGSVQPQHF
DNA: TGCGCCAGCAGTCCAACAGGGAGCGTTCAGCCCCAGCATTTT

size: .
V: TRBV5-1
D: TRBD2
J: TRBJ2-2
CDR3: CASSPREGLTGELFF
DNA: TGCGCCAGCAGCCCAAGGGAGGGACTCACCGGGGAGCTGTTTTTT

size: .
V: TRBV13
D: TRBD2
J: TRBJ2-7
CDR3: CASSLVGGSYEQYF
DNA: TGTGCCAGCAGCTTAGTTGGCGGGAGTTACGAGCAGTACTTC

size: .
V: TRBV10-3
D: .
J: TRBJ2-6
CDR3: CAIGQVPFGANVLTF
DNA: TGTGCCATCGGTCAGGTCCCTTTTGGGGCCAACGTCCTGACTTTC

size: .
V: TRBV15
D: .
J: TRBJ2-7
CDR3: CATRRYPDEQYF
DNA: TGTGCCACCAGGCGATATCCGGACGAGCAGTACTTC

size: .
V: TRBV3-1/TRBV3-2
D: .
J: TRBJ1-1
CDR3: CASSQAKGVWYTEAFF
DNA: TGTGCCAGCAGCCAAGCTAAGGGGGTCTGGTACACTGAAGCTTTCTTT

size: few
V: TRBV5-1
D: TRBD1
J: TRBJ1-3
CDR3: CASSNLNQGAGNTIYF
DNA: TGCGCCAGCAGCAATTTAAATCAGGGGGCTGGAAACACCATATATTTT